Sequencing of this T cell receptor beta chain was carried out in a study of T cell repertoires in cytomegalovirus infection. Study as a whole: Carrying CMV and the relevant HLA type showed in public TCR beta signatures.

This clonotype was recorded a few times. Its antigen is undetermined. Whole-study findings and limits: CMV-specific TCR beta clonotypes restricted by HLA-C were the ones dominating the ex vivo response.

The V gene lost 7 bases and the J gene lost 1 base, with 12 bases spanning the gap. This CDR3 contains 14 residues. TCRdb itself ran the reads through MiXCR, one entry per CDR3 protein. Among approximately 350,000 distinct CDR3 sequences listed, about 35% were seen once. This clonotype originated in a human donor in good health (CMV status not recorded). Some clones in this sample may be carry-over from other donors' samples. This chain connects TRBV12-3 or TRBV12-4 to TRBJ2-3; D uncertain. The source was cultured PBMCs, collected from culture after CMV antigen stimulation. The CDR3 spells CASTSQFRTDTQYF. CDR3 DNA: TGTGCCAGCACTTCCCAGTTCCGCACAGATACGCAGTATTTT.